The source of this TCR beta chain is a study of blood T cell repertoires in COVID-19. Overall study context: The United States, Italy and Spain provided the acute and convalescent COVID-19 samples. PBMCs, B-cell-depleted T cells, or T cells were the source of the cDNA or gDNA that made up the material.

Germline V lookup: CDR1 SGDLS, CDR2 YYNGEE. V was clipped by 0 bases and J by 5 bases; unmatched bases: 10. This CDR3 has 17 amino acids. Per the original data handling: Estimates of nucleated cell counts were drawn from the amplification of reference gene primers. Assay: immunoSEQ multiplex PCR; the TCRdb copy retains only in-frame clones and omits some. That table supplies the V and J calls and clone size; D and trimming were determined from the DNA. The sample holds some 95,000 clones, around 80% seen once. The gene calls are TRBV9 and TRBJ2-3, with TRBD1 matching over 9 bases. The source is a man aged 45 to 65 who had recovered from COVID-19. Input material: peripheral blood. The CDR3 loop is CASSVATRTGAKDTQYF. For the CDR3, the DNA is TGTGCCAGCAGCGTAGCTACAAGGACAGGGGCTAAAGATACGCAGTATTTT. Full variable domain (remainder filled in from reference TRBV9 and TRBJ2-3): DSGVTQTPKHLITATGQRVTLRCSPRSGDLSVYWYQQSLDQGLQFLIQYYNGEERAKGNILERFSAQQFPDLHSELNLSSLELGDSALYFCASSVATRTGAKDTQYFGPGTRLTVL.